Below, 12 T cell receptor beta chains from the same sample are listed, as sequenced in a study of cytomegalovirus exposure and HLA in healthy donors. PCR primers comprised 60 Vbeta and 13 Jbeta primers. Libraries were prepared by immunoSEQ multiplex PCR; TCRdb keeps only in-frame clonotypes and omits some of them. This sample carries approximately 100,000 clones, 55% to 75% of them seen once, and the ten largest clones take more than 2.5%. The specimen was PBMCs. These receptors all stem from a man aged 60 to 75 in good health and CMV-seronegative.

This clone was observed a few times. V is TRBV7-9 and J is TRBJ1-2; 9 bases fit TRBD1. This CDR3 region has 15 residues. Germline values: CDR1 SEHNR, CDR2 FQNEAQ (reference sequence). V shed 5 bases, J shed 6 bases, and the junction held 10 bases outside the gene matches. The CDR3 reads CASSPQGQGLDGYTF. In nucleotides, the CDR3 is TGTGCCAGCAGCCCACAGGGACAGGGATTGGATGGCTACACCTTC.

This clone came up once. The V and J genes are TRBV7-3 and TRBJ2-3, with TRBD2 matching 14 bases. The junction had 4 bases not matched to a gene; V was cut back by 4 bases and J by 1 base. The CDR3 consists of 17 residues. Germline V CDR1 and CDR2: SGHTA, FQGTGA. The CDR3 loop is CASSWGLAGVGTDTQYF. In DNA, the CDR3 is TGTGCCAGCAGCTGGGGACTAGCGGGAGTGGGCACAGATACGCAGTATTTT.

The DNA of the CDR3 is TGTGCCAGCAGCAAAACCTGGACTAGCGGGGGCAGGGGTAATGAGCAGTTCTTC. Residues: CASSKTWTSGGRGNEQFF. V and J are TRBV5-4 and TRBJ2-1; 13 bases are a match to TRBD2. With 4 bases clipped from V and 7 bases from J, the junction kept 14 bases outside the gene matches. Germline CDR1 SGHNT, CDR2 YYREEE (reference sequence). There are 18 residues in the CDR3.

V is TRBV19 and J is TRBJ1-5; the D gene is possibly TRBD1 (5 bases). The CDR3 totals 13 residues. Trimming stripped 10 bases from V and 3 bases from J, with 13 bases between. The germline CDR1 and CDR2 sequences are LNHDA and SQIVND (reference sequence). CDR3 amino acids: CATHGHHNQPQHF. The CDR3 coding sequence is TGTGCCACTCACGGACACCACAATCAGCCCCAGCATTTT.

Details on this clone: A far larger clone is one nucleotide away, so this likely arose from a read error. This same CDR3 is encoded by further DNA sequences in the sample. The chain links TRBV5-1 to TRBJ1-3, with a weak D call TRBD1 (5 bases). Trimming left V 3 bases short and J 4 bases short, with 11 bases between. Germline V CDR1 and CDR2: SGHRS, YFSETQ. This CDR3 region has 14 residues. The CDR3 DNA sequence: TGCGCCAGCAGCTACTCAGGGAAAGGAAACACCATATATTTT. Translating it yields CASSYSGKGNTIYF.

V and J are TRBV7-9 and TRBJ1-1, with a weak D call TRBD1 (5 bases). The CDR3 is 13 residues long. V was cut by 4 bases and J by 3 bases, with 9 bases left in between. CDR1 SEHNR and CDR2 FQNEAQ come from the germline V gene (reference sequence). The DNA of the CDR3 is TGTGCCAGCAGCTGGGGGGGGGACACTGAAGCTTTCTTT. Protein: CASSWGGDTEAFF.

The CDR3 loop reads CASSLGPDMNTEAFF. The CDR3 coding sequence is TGTGCCAGCAGCTTAGGTCCAGATATGAACACTGAAGCTTTCTTT. The genes are TRBV11-3 and TRBJ1-1; D not resolved. Trimming took 1 base from V and 0 from J, leaving 9 bases between them. CDR3 length: 15 amino acids. Germline assignment: CDR1 SGHNT and CDR2 YENEEA.

The CDR3 here is CAICPGQGTDYLSTDTQYF. The CDR3 DNA sequence: TGTGCCATATGCCCGGGACAGGGGACCGACTACTTGAGCACAGATACGCAGTATTTT. This chain links TRBV10-3 with TRBJ2-3; 10 bases align to TRBD1. Looked up from germline, CDR1 is ENHRY and CDR2 is SYGVKD. The CDR3 is 19 residues long. The V segment lost 9 bases and the J segment 0 bases; nucleotides outside the gene matches: 18.

This clone was detected only once. This chain joins TRBV7-8 and TRBJ2-7; D is possibly TRBD2 (7 bases). The CDR3 spans 15 residues. The germline gives CDR1 SGHVS, CDR2 FQNEAQ. Trimming pared 2 bases from V and 2 bases from J, leaving 13 bases between. CDR3 sequence: CASSLRGRAPYEQYF. For the CDR3, the DNA is TGTGCCAGCAGCTTAAGGGGGAGGGCTCCCTACGAGCAGTACTTC.

This chain joins TRBV5-6 and TRBJ1-6, with no clear D. The V gene's germline CDR1 is SGHDT and CDR2 YYEEEE. The CDR3 runs to 14 residues. Trimming removed 0 bases from V and 8 bases from J, with 9 bases in between. CDR3 bases: TGTGCCAGCAGCTTGGTCGGTTTTGATTCACCCCTCCACTTT. It codes for CASSLVGFDSPLHF.

This clone occurred once. The CDR3 region is CASSLASGDTYEQYF. CDR3 nucleotide sequence: TGCGCCAGCAGCTTGGCTAGCGGAGACACCTACGAGCAGTACTTC. The rearrangement joins TRBV5-1 to TRBJ2-7, with 7 bases lining up with TRBD2. The V gene's germline CDR1 is SGHRS and CDR2 YFSETQ. The CDR3 consists of 15 residues. V trimming: 0 bases; J trimming: 2 bases; junction bases outside the gene matches: 5.

This clone has a handful of counts. The chain couples TRBV5-5 to TRBJ2-7; 8 bases agree with TRBD2. V was pared by 4 bases and J by 0 bases, with 9 bases of the junction left unmatched. Germline CDR1 and CDR2: SGHKS and YYEKEE (reference sequence). The CDR3 contains 16 residues. The CDR3 protein is CASSAGLDPISYEQYF. DNA of the CDR3: TGTGCCAGCAGCGCGGGACTAGACCCTATCTCCTACGAGCAGTACTTC.